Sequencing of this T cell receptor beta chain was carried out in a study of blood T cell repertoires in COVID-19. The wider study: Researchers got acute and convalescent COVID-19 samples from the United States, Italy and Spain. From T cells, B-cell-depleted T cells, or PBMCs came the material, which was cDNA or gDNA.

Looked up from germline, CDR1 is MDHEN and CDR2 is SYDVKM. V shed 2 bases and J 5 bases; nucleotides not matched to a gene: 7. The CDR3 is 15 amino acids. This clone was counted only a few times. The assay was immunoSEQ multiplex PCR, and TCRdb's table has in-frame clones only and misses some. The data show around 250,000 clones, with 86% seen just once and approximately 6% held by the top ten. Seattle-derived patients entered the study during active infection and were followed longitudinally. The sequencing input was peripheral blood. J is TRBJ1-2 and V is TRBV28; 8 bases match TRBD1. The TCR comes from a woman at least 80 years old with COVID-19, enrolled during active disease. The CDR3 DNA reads TGTGCCAGCAGTTTAGTCTCAGGGGGCCATTATGGCTACACCTTC. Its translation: CASSLVSGGHYGYTF.